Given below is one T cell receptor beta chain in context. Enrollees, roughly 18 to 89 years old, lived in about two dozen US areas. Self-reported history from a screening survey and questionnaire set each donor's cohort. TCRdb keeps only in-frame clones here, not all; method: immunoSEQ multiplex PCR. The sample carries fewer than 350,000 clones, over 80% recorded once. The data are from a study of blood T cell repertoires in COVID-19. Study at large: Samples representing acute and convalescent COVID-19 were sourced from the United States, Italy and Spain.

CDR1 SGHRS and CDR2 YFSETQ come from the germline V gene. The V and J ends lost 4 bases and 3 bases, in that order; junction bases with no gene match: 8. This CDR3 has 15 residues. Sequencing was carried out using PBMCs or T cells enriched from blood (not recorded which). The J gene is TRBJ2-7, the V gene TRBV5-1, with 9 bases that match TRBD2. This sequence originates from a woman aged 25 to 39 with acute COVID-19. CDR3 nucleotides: TGCGCCAGCAGCCCTAGCGGGACACACTTCTACGAGCAGTACTTC. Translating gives CASSPSGTHFYEQYF.